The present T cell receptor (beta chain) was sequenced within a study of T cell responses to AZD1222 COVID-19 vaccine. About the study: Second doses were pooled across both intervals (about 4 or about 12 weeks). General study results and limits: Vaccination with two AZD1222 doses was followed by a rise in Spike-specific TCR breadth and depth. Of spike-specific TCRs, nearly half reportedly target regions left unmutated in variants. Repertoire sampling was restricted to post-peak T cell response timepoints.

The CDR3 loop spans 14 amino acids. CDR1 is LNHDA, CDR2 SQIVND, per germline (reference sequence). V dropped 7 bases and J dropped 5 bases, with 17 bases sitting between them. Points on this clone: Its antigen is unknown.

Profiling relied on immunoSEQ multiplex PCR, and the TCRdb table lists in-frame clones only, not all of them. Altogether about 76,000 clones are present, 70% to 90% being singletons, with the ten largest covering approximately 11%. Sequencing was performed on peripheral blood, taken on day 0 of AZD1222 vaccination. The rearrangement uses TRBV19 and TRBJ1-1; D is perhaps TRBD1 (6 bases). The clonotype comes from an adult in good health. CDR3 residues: CASKGGVVGTEAFF. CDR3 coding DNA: TGTGCCAGTAAGGGGGGGGTAGTAGGGACTGAAGCTTTCTTT.